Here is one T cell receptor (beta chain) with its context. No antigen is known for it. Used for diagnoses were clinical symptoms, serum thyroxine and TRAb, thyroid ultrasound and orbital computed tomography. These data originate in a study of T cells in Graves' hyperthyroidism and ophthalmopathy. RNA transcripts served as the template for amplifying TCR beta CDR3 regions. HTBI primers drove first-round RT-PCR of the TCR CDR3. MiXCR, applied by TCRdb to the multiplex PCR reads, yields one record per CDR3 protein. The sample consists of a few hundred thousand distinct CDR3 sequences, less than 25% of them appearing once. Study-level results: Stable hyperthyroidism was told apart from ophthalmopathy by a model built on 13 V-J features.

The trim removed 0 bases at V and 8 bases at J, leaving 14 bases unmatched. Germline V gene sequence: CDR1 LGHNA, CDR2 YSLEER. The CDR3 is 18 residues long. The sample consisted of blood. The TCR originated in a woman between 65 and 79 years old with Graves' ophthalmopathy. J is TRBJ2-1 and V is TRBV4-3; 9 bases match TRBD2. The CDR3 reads CASSQDGYSSGNFDEQFF. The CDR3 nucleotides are TGCGCCAGCAGCCAAGATGGGTATTCTAGCGGGAATTTCGATGAGCAGTTCTTC.